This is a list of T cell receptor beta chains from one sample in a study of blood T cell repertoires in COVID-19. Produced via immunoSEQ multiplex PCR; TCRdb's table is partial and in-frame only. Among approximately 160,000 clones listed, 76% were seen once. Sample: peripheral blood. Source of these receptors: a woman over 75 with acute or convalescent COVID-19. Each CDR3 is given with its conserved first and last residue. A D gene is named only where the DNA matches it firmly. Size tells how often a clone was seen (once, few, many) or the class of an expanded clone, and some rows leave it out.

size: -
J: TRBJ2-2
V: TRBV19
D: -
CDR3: CASTASANTGELFF
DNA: TGTGCCAGTACCGCCAGTGCGAACACCGGGGAGCTGTTTTTT

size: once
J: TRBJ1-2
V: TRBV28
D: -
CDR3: CASSSPGGGLETF
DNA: TGTGCCAGCAGTTCCCCGGGGGGGGGTCTCGAAACCTTC

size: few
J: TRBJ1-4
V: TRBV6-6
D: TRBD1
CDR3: CASSSTVGQAVSNTNEKLFF
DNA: TGTGCCAGCAGCTCAACTGTCGGACAGGCCGTGTCGAATACTAATGAAAAACTGTTTTTT

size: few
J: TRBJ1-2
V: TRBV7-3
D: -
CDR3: CASSHSQLASRTNYGYTF
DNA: TGTGCCAGCAGCCACTCACAGTTGGCATCTCGAACTAACTATGGCTACACCTTC

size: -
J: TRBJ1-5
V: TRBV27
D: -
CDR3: CASRQGRNQPQHF
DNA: TGTGCCAGCAGGCAGGGGCGCAATCAGCCCCAGCATTTT

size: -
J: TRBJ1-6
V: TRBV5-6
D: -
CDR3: CASSRGRGNSPLHF
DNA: TGTGCCAGCAGCCGGGGCAGGGGTAATTCACCCCTCCACTTT

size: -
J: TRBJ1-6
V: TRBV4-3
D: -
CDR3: CASSHVQGGMTNSPLHF
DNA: TGCGCCAGCAGCCACGTACAGGGCGGAATGACAAATTCACCCCTCCACTTT

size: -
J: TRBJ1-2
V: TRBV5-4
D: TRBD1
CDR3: CASSWDRGTAYGYTF
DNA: TGTGCCAGCAGCTGGGACAGGGGGACGGCCTATGGCTACACCTTC

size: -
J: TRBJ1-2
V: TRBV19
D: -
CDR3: CASSIEDTLNYGYTF
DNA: TGTGCCAGTAGTATAGAGGACACTCTTAACTATGGCTACACCTTC

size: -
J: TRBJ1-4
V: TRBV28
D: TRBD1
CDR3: CASSLSTGRKELFF
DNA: TGTGCCAGCAGTTTATCGACAGGGAGGAAGGAACTGTTTTTT

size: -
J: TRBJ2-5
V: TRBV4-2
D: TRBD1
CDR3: CASSRPDRNQETQYF
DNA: TGTGCCAGCAGCCGCCCGGACAGGAACCAAGAGACCCAGTACTTC

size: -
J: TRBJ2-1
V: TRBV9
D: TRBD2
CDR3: CASRGLAGGPSNEQFF
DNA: TGTGCCAGCAGGGGACTAGCGGGAGGGCCCTCCAATGAGCAGTTCTTC

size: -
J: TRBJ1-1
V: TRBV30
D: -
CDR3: CAWIQSEAFF
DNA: TGTGCCTGGATCCAGTCTGAAGCTTTCTTT

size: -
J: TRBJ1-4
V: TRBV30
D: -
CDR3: CAWSVQGEKLFF
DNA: TGTGCCTGGAGTGTACAGGGCGAAAAACTGTTTTTT

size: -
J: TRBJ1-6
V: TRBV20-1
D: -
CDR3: CSVAFNSPLHF
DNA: TGCAGTGTGGCCTTTAATTCACCCCTCCACTTT

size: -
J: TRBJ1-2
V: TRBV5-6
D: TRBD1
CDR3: CASSLGGQRNYGYTF
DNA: TGTGCCAGCAGCTTGGGGGGACAGAGAAACTATGGCTACACCTTC

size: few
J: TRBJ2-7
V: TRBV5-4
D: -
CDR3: CASSLRGGQIRNEQYF
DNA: TGTGCCAGCAGCTTGAGGGGCGGACAGATACGCAACGAGCAGTACTTC

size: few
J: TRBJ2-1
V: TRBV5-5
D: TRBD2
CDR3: CASNDRTSGREQFF
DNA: TGTGCCAGCAACGACAGGACTAGCGGGAGGGAGCAGTTCTTC

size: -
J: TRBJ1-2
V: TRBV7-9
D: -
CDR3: CASSLDSSLSTF
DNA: TGTGCCAGCAGCTTGGACAGTTCCCTGAGCACCTTC

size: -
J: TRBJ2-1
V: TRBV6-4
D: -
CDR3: CASSVESGNEQFF
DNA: TGTGCCAGCAGCGTGGAAAGCGGGAATGAGCAGTTCTTC

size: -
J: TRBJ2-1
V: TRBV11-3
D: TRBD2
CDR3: CASSSYSGGGNEQFF
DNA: TGTGCCAGCAGCTCTTACAGCGGGGGGGGCAATGAGCAGTTCTTC

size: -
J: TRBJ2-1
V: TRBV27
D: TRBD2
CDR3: CASSSSPLAGDVNEQFF
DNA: TGTGCCAGCAGTTCGTCACCGCTAGCGGGGGACGTGAATGAGCAGTTCTTC

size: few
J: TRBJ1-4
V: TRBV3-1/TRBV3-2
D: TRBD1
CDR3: CASSHLSQHRGLETNEKLFF
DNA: TGTGCCAGCAGCCACCTCTCGCAACACAGGGGGCTTGAAACTAATGAAAAACTGTTTTTT

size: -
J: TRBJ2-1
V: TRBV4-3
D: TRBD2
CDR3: CASSPQRGPPYNEQFF
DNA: TGCGCCAGCAGCCCTCAGCGGGGCCCCCCCTACAATGAGCAGTTCTTC

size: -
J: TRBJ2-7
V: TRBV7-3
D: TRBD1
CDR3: CASSAGQGNFYEQYF
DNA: TGTGCCAGCAGCGCCGGACAGGGAAATTTCTACGAGCAGTACTTC

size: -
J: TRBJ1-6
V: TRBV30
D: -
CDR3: CAWSALSREFPLHF
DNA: TGTGCCTGGAGTGCCCTCAGCAGGGAATTCCCCCTCCACTTT

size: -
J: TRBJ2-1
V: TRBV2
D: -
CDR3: CASTQIGARLNNEQFF
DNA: TGTGCCAGCACTCAGATAGGAGCGCGGCTAAACAATGAGCAGTTCTTC

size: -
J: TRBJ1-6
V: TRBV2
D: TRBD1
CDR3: CASRDTGGGNSPLHF
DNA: TGTGCCAGCAGAGACACAGGGGGAGGTAATTCACCCCTCCACTTT

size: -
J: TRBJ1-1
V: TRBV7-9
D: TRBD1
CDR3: CASSFAETGGLVAFF
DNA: TGTGCCAGCAGCTTTGCTGAGACAGGGGGCTTAGTAGCTTTCTTT

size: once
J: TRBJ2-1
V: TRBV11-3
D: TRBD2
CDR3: CASSLDGQRERYEQFF
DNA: TGTGCCAGCAGCTTAGATGGCCAGCGGGAGAGGTATGAGCAGTTCTTC

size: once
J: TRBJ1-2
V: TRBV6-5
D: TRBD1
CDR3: CASSYSGGRGYYGYTF
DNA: TGTGCCAGCAGTTATTCAGGGGGGCGCGGATACTATGGCTACACCTTC

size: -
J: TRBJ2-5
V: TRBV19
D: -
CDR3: CASSEVGQGNRETQYF
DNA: TGTGCCAGTAGTGAAGTAGGGCAGGGAAACAGGGAGACCCAGTACTTC

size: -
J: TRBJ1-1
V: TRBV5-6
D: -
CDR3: CASSLESMNTEAFF
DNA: TGTGCCAGCAGCTTGGAAAGCATGAACACTGAAGCTTTCTTT

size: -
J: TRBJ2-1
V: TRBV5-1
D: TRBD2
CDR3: CASSFVAGGNNEQFF
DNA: TGCGCCAGCAGCTTCGTAGCGGGGGGTAACAATGAGCAGTTCTTC

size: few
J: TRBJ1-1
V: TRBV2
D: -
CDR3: CASSEGRGVRAFF
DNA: TGTGCCAGCAGTGAGGGCAGGGGCGTCCGAGCTTTCTTT

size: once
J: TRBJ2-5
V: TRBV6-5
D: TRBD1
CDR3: CASSYIGQGIVETQYF
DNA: TGTGCCAGCAGTTACATAGGACAGGGAATAGTAGAGACCCAGTACTTC

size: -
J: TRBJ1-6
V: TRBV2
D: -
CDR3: CASSFTGLTLHF
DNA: TGTGCCAGCAGCTTCACAGGTCTGACCCTCCACTTT

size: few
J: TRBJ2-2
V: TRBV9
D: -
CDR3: CASSRGTTGELFF
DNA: TGTGCCAGCAGCCGGGGGACTACCGGGGAGCTGTTTTTT

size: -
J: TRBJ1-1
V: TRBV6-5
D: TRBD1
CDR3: CASGRNRGRGTEAFF
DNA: TGTGCCAGCGGACGAAACAGGGGCCGGGGCACTGAAGCTTTCTTT

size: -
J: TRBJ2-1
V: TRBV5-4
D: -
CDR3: CASSLAGGAAYNEQFF
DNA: TGTGCCAGCAGCTTGGCGGGCGGGGCAGCCTACAATGAGCAGTTCTTC

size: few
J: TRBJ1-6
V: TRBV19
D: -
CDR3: CASSLIATGVKSPLHF
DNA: TGTGCCAGTAGCCTAATAGCGACAGGAGTTAAGTCACCCCTCCACTTT

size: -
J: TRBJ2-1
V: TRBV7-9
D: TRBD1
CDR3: CASRRIRGIMTEQFF
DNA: TGTGCCAGCAGACGCATCAGGGGGATAATGACTGAGCAGTTCTTC

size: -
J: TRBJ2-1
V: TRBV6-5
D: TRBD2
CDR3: CASSPMTSGKNEQFF
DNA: TGTGCCAGCAGTCCTATGACTAGCGGGAAGAATGAGCAGTTCTTC

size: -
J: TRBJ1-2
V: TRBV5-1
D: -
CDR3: CASSYLPGDNYGYTF
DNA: TGCGCCAGCAGTTACCTCCCCGGGGATAACTATGGCTACACCTTC